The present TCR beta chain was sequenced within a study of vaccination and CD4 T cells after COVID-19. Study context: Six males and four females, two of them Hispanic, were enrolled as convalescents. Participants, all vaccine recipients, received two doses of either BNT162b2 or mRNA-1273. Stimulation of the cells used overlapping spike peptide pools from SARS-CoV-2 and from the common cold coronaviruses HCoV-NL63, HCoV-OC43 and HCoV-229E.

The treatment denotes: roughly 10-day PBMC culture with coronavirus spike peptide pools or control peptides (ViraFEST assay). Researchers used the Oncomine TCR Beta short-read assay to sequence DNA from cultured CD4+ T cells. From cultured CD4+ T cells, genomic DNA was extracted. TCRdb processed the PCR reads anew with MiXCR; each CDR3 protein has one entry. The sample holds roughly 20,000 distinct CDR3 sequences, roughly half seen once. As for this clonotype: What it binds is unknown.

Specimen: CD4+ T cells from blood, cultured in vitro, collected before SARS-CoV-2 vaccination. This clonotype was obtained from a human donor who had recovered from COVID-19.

The CDR3 bases are TGTGCCAGCAGGATCGACAGTGGCTATGGCTACACCTTC. Amino acids: CASRIDSGYGYTF. V is TRBV6-2 or TRBV6-3 and J is TRBJ1-2, with D perhaps matching TRBD1 (5 bases). Germline CDR1 MNHEY, CDR2 SVGEGT. This CDR3 contains 13 residues. V lost 6 bases and J lost 4, with 12 bases in between.